This T cell receptor beta chain was sequenced during a study of cytomegalovirus exposure and HLA in healthy donors. Study-level points and caveats: The study flagged some 170 TCR beta chains as cytomegalovirus-associated. Most TCR sequences showed up rarely, but some public TCRs showed up in many donors. A subsequent analysis found that TCR clusters from the first cohort also tended to co-occur in the roughly 120 validation repertoires, with about 95% of cluster scores above 0.

In the case of this clone: Its specificity is not known.

Some clones are missing from TCRdb's copy, which holds only in-frame ones; the method was immunoSEQ multiplex PCR. The sample carries 300,000 or so clones, roughly 90% recorded once. The specimen sequenced was PBMCs. The TCR sequence derives from a man under 40 in good health and CMV-seronegative.

The CDR3 reads CASRLAGGDSGELFF. Written as DNA, the CDR3 is TGTGCCAGCAGGCTAGCGGGGGGAGATTCCGGGGAGCTGTTTTTT. The genes are TRBV7-2 and TRBJ2-2; 11 bases align to TRBD2. CDR1 is SGHTA and CDR2 is FQGNSA in the germline V gene. This CDR3 has 15 residues. V shed 6 bases and J 6 bases; nucleotides not matched to a gene: 6.